Following are 6 T cell receptor beta chains from one sample sequenced in a study of cytomegalovirus exposure and HLA in healthy donors. The protocol was immunoSEQ multiplex PCR, while the TCRdb copy is restricted to in-frame clones and leaves out a portion. The sample records about 280,000 clones, 80% to 90% being singletons. Sequencing was done on a sample of PBMCs. Source of these receptors: a woman younger than 35 in good health and CMV-seronegative.

The V and J genes are TRBV5-1 and TRBJ2-5; the match to TRBD2 covers 16 bases. Germline V gives CDR1 SGHRS, CDR2 YFSETQ. With V trimmed by 5 bases and J by 2 bases, 9 bases remained unmatched. The CDR3 covers 18 residues. As DNA, the CDR3 is TGCGCCAGCAGGACCGGGACTAGCGGGGGGGACTATCAAGAGACCCAGTACTTC. It codes for CASRTGTSGGDYQETQYF.

CDR3: CASSPWSQGLSYGYTF. CDR3 bases: TGTGCCAGCAGCCCATGGTCACAGGGTTTATCCTATGGCTACACCTTC. J is TRBJ1-2 and V is TRBV5-6; perhaps TRBD1 as D (6 bases). This CDR3 contains 16 residues. The germline V gene has CDR1 SGHDT and CDR2 YYEEEE. The V and J ends lost 4 bases and 4 bases respectively, with 20 bases between them.

The gene calls are TRBV4-1 and TRBJ2-5; D might be TRBD2 (6 bases). The CDR3 covers 19 residues. CDR1 is MGHRA and CDR2 is YSYEKL in the germline V gene. The germline V and J ends were trimmed by 0 bases and 0 bases, with 20 bases remaining between them. As DNA, the CDR3 is TGCGCCAGCAGCCAAGAACGGAGTGGGAGGTCCACGTACCAAGAGACCCAGTACTTC. It specifies CASSQERSGRSTYQETQYF.

This clone was recorded a few times. The rearrangement links TRBV7-9 to TRBJ2-7; TRBD2 is a possible D gene (6 bases). The CDR3 has 15 residues. Germline V CDR1 and CDR2: SEHNR, FQNEAQ (reference sequence). Trimming removed 5 bases from V and 7 bases from J, with 21 bases in between. In DNA form, the CDR3 reads TGTGCCAGCAGCGATCTGCGCGGGGCAGGACGAGAGCAGTACTTC. Amino acid sequence: CASSDLRGAGREQYF.

The V gene is TRBV14, the J gene TRBJ2-1, with D tentatively TRBD2 (6 bases). Between the trimmed V and J ends, which lost 4 bases and 8 bases, there was a span of 9 bases. Germline loops: CDR1 SGHDN, CDR2 FVKESK. The CDR3 is 12 residues long. The CDR3 nucleotides are TGTGCCAGCAGCCCAGGAGGGGATGAGCAGTTCTTC. Its translation: CASSPGGDEQFF. Full variable domain (outside the CDR3, taken from reference TRBV14 and TRBJ2-1): EAGVTQFPSHSVIEKGQTVTLRCDPISGHDNLYWYRRVMGKEIKFLLHFVKESKQDESGMPNNRFLAERTGGTYSTLKVQPAELEDSGVYFCASSPGGDEQFFGPGTRLTVL.

This chain connects TRBV11-2 to TRBJ2-7; tentatively, D is TRBD1 (6 bases). CDR1 and CDR2 from the germline V gene are SGHAT and FQNNGV. The V end was cut by 2 bases, the J end by 5 bases, with 10 bases between. The CDR3 spans 13 residues. CDR3 nucleotides: TGTGCCAGCAGCTTAACCGGGGACAACGAGCAGTACTTC. Its translation: CASSLTGDNEQYF. Full variable domain (remainder filled in from reference TRBV11-2 and TRBJ2-7): EAGVAQSPRYKIIEKRQSVAFWCNPISGHATLYWYQQILGQGPKLLIQFQNNGVVDDSQLPKDRFSAERLKGVDSTLKIQPAKLEDSAVYLCASSLTGDNEQYFGPGTRLTVT.